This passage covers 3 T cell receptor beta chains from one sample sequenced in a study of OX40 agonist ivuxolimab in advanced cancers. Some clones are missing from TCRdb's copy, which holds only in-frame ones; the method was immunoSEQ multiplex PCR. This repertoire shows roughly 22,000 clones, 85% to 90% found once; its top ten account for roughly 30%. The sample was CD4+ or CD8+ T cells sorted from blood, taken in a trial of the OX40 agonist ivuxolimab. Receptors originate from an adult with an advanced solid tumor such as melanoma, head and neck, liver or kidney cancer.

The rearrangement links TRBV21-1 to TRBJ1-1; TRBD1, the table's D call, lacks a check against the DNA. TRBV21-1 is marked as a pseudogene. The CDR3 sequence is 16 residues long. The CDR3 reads CASSKEMGQGRTEAFF. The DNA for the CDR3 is TGTGCCAGCAGCAAAGAAATGGGACAGGGAAGGACTGAAGCTTTCTTT.

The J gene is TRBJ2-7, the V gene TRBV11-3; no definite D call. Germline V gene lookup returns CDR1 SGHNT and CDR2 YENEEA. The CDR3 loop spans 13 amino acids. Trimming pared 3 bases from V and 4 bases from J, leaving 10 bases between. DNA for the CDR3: TGTGCCAGCAGCTTTCAGGTCCCATACGAGCAGTACTTC. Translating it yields CASSFQVPYEQYF. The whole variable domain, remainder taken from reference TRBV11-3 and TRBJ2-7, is EAGVVQSPRYKIIEKKQPVAFWCNPISGHNTLYWYLQNLGQGPELLIRYENEEAVDDSQLPKDRFSAERLKGVDSTLKIQPAELGDSAVYLCASSFQVPYEQYFGPGTRLTVT.

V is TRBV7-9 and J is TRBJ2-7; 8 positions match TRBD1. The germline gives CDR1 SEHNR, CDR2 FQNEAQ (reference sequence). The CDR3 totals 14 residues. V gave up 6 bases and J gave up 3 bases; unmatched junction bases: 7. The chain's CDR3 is CASRSGTGGYEQYF. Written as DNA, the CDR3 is TGTGCCAGCAGATCCGGGACAGGCGGCTACGAGCAGTACTTC.